The 2 T cell receptor beta chains below all came from one sample that was sequenced in a study of regulatory and conventional T cells in RAG deficiency. Only in-frame clones appear in the TCRdb table, and some are missing; sequencing was by immunoSEQ multiplex PCR. The repertoire holds roughly 29,000 clones, with roughly 96% as singletons. Genomic DNA came from blood conventional CD4+ T cells gated CD25-low CD127-high. A further study also used this sample, focusing on regulatory T cells. That publication notes: The PCR used 52 TRBV and 13 TRBJ primers.

Material for sequencing was CD25- CD4+ T cells sorted from blood. These receptors were taken from a human donor in good health.

V gene TRBV5-1 combines with J gene TRBJ2-3, with D perhaps matching TRBD1 (5 bases). Between the trimmed V and J ends, which lost 4 bases and 3 bases, there was a span of 12 bases. This CDR3 contains 14 residues. Germline V CDR1 and CDR2: SGHRS, YFSETQ. CDR3 coding DNA: TGCGCCAGCAGCCCAGGGCCGCATACAGATACGCAGTATTTT. The encoded protein is CASSPGPHTDTQYF.

This clone appeared once. The V call is TRBV5-4, the J call TRBJ1-1; 7 bases map to TRBD1. Germline V gene data show CDR1 as SGHNT and CDR2 as YYREEE (reference sequence). There are 16 residues in the CDR3. The V gene end was trimmed by 4 bases and the J gene end by 0 bases; junction bases not matched to a gene: 9. Here the CDR3 reads CASSPEGAFMNTEAFF. The DNA of the CDR3 is TGTGCCAGCAGCCCCGAGGGGGCTTTCATGAACACTGAAGCTTTCTTT.